These 3 T cell receptor beta chains were all obtained from the same sample, sequenced in a study of cytomegalovirus exposure and HLA in healthy donors. The PCR made use of 60 Vbeta and 13 Jbeta primers. The repertoire was sequenced with immunoSEQ multiplex PCR; TCRdb's copy has only in-frame clones and lacks some. The sample yields approximately 150,000 clones, around three quarters seen once. The sample was PBMCs. The origin of the receptors is a man aged 35 to 55 in good health and CMV-seropositive.

This clone has more than one count but fewer than ten. V usage is TRBV12-5 and J usage is TRBJ2-6, with 7 nucleotides matching TRBD1. Trimming took 3 bases from V and 1 from J; bases not matched to a gene: 9. CDR1 is LGHNT, CDR2 FRNRAP, per germline. The CDR3 runs 18 residues. CDR3 amino acids: CASGFKGQTISGANVLTF. CDR3 DNA sequence: TGTGCTAGTGGTTTTAAGGGACAGACTATTTCTGGGGCCAACGTCCTGACTTTC.

CDR3 in amino acids: CAISWGGLASGANVLTF. CDR3 bases: TGTGCCATCAGTTGGGGGGGGCTCGCTTCTGGGGCCAACGTCCTGACTTTC. The J gene is TRBJ2-6, the V gene TRBV10-3; possible D gene TRBD2, 7 bases. Trimming stripped 5 bases from V and 1 base from J, with 15 bases between. Germline values: CDR1 ENHRY, CDR2 SYGVKD. This CDR3 region has 17 residues.

The rearrangement joins TRBV11-1 to TRBJ2-7, with 7 positions matching TRBD2. The CDR3 is made up of 14 amino acids. Germline lookup yields CDR1 SGHAT and CDR2 FQDESV (reference sequence). The V and J ends lost 3 bases and 4 bases, in that order; junction bases with no gene match: 6. The CDR3 DNA reads TGTGCCAGCAGCTTGGCTAGCGGTCCGTACGAGCAGTACTTC. As protein: CASSLASGPYEQYF.